This T cell receptor (beta chain) was sequenced for a study of blood T cells in healthy people across ages. Study-wide results and caveats: Greater diversity and more naive CD4+ cells were seen in long-lived donors than in aged donors.

Primers used in a second PCR of about 7 to 12 cycles were a sample-barcoded 5' primer and a J-beta primer mix. TCRdb redid the calling of the 5' RACE reads with MiXCR, one entry per CDR3 protein. The profile shows approximately 490,000 distinct CDR3 sequences, 20% to 30% of them singletons. Extraction of total RNA produced a minimum of 5.5 micrograms from each sample. CDR1 and CDR2 from the germline V gene are MNHNS and SASEGT. Trimming cost V 1 base and J 8 bases, with 8 bases left between them. The CDR3 contains 12 residues. With regard to this clonotype: What it binds is not known.

This sample also belongs to another study, concerning T cells of mothers and their children. That paper states: Nine systemically healthy Caucasian donors: three mothers, six children. Normalized overlap was always slightly, never significantly, higher in related than unrelated mother-child pairs.

The TCR sequence derives from a boy aged 5-17 years in good health. The V gene is TRBV6-1, the J gene TRBJ1-1, with unresolved D. The source material was blood. The CDR3 coding sequence is TGTGCCAGCAGTGAAGGGGCATTCGAAGCTTTCTTT. As protein: CASSEGAFEAFF.